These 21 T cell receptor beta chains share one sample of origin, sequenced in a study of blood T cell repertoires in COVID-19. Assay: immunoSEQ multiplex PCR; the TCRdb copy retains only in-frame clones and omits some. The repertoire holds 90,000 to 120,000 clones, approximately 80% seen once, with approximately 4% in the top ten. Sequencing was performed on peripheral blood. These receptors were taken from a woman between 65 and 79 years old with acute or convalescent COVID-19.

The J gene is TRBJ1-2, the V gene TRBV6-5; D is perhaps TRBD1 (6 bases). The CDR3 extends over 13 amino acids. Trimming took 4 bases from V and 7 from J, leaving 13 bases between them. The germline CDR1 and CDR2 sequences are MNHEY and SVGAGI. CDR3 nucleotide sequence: TGTGCCAGCAGTTTCCAAGGGGGTGGTGGCTACACCTTC. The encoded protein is CASSFQGGGGYTF.

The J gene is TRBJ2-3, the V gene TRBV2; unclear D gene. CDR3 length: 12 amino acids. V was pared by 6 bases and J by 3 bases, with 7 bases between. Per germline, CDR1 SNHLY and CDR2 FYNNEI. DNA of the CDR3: TGTGCCAGCAGCGCTAATACAGATACGCAGTATTTT. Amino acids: CASSANTDTQYF.

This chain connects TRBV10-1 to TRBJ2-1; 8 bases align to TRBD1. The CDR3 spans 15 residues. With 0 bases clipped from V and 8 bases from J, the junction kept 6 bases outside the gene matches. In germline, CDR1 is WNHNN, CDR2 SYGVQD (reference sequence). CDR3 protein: CASSESIRGLDEQFF. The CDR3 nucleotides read TGCGCCAGCAGTGAGTCAATCAGGGGGCTGGATGAGCAGTTCTTC.

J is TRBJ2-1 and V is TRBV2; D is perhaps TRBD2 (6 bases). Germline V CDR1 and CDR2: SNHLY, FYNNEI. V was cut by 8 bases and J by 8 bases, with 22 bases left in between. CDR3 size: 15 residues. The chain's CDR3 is CASGGRSGEFHEQFF. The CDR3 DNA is TGTGCCAGCGGGGGAAGATCGGGGGAGTTCCATGAGCAGTTCTTC. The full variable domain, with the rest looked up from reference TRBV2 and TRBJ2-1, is EPEVTQTPSHQVTQMGQEVILRCVPISNHLYFYWYRQILGQKVEFLVSFYNNEISEKSEIFDDQFSVERPDGSNFTLKIRSTKLEDSAMYFCASGGRSGEFHEQFFGPGTRLTVL.

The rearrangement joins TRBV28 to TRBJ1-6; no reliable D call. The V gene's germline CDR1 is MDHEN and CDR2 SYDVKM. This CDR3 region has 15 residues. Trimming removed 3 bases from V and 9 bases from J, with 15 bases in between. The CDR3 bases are TGTGCCAGCAGTTTGGCAGTACAGCGGGGTTCACCCCTCCACTTT. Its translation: CASSLAVQRGSPLHF.

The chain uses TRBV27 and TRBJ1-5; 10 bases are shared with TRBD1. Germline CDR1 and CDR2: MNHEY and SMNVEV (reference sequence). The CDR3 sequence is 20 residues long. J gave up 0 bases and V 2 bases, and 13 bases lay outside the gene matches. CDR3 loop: CASSLKGPGQGTYSNQPQHF. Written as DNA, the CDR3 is TGTGCCAGCAGTTTAAAGGGGCCGGGACAGGGGACCTATAGCAATCAGCCCCAGCATTTT.

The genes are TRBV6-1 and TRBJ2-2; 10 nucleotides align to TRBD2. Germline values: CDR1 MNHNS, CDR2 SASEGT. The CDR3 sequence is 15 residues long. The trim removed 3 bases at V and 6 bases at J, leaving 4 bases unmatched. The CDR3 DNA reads TGTGCCAGCAGTGATAGCGGGGGGAGGGCCGGGGAGCTGTTTTTT. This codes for CASSDSGGRAGELFF.

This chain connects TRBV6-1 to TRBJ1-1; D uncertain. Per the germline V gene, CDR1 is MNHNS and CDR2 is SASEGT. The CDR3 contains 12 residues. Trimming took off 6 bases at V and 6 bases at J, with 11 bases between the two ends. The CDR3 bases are TGTGCCAGCAGCCTCTCCCCCCCTGAAGCTTTCTTT. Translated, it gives CASSLSPPEAFF.

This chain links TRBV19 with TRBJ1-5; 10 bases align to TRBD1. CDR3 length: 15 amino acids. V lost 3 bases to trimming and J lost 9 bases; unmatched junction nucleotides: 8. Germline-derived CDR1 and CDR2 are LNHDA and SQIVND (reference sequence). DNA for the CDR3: TGTGCCAGTAGTATTGACAGGGGGCTTTCGAGGCCCCAGCATTTT. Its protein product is CASSIDRGLSRPQHF.

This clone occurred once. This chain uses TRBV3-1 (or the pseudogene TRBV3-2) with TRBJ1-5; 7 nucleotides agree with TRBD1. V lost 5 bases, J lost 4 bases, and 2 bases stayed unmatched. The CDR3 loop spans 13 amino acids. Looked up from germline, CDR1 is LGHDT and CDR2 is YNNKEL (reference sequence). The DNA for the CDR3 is TGTGCCAGCAGCGCACAGGGGAATCAGCCCCAGCATTTT. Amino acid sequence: CASSAQGNQPQHF.

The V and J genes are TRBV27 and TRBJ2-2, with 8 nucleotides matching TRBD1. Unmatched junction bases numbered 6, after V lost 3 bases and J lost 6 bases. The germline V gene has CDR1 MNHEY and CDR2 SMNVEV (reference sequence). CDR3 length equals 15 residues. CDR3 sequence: CASSFRGREPGELFF. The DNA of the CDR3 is TGTGCCAGCAGTTTCAGGGGGCGAGAACCCGGGGAGCTGTTTTTT.

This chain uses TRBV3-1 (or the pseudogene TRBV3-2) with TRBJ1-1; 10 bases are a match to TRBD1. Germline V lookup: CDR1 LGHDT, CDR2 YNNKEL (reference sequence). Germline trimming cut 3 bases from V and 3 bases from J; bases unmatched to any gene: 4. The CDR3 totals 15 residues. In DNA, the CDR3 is TGTGCCAGCAGCCATCGCGGGACAGGGGACACTGAAGCTTTCTTT. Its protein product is CASSHRGTGDTEAFF.

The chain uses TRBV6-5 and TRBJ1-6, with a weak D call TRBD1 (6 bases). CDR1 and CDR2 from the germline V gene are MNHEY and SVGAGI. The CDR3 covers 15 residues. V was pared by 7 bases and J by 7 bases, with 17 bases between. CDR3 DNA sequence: TGTGCCAGCACCACGACGGACAGCAAGAATTCACCCCTCCACTTT. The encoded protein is CASTTTDSKNSPLHF.

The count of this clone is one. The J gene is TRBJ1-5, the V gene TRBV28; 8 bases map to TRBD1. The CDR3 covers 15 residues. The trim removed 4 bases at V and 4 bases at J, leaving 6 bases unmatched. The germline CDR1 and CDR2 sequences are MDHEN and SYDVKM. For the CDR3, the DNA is TGTGCCAGCAGTTCGCCAGGGGGCAGGAATCAGCCCCAGCATTTT. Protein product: CASSSPGGRNQPQHF.

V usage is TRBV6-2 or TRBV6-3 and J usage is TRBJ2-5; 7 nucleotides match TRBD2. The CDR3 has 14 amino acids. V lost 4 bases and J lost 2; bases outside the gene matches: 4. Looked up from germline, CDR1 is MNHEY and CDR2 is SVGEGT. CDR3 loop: CASSSGTTQETQYF. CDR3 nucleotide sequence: TGTGCCAGCAGTTCCGGGACTACACAAGAGACCCAGTACTTC.

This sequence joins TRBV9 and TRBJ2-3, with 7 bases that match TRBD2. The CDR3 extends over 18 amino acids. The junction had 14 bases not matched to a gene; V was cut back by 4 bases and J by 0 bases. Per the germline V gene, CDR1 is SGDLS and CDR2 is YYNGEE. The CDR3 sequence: CASSPSPRGSASTDTQYF. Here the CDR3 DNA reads TGTGCCAGCAGCCCATCCCCCCGCGGGAGCGCTAGCACAGATACGCAGTATTTT.

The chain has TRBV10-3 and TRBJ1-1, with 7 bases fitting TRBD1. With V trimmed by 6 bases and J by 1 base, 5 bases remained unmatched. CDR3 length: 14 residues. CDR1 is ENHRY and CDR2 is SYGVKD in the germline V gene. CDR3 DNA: TGTGCCATCAGCCAGACAGGGACGAACACTGAAGCTTTCTTT. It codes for CAISQTGTNTEAFF.

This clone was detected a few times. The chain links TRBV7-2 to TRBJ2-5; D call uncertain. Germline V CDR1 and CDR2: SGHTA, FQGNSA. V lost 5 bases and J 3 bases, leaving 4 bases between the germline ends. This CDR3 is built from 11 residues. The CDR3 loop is CASSQKETQYF. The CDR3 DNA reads TGTGCCAGCAGCCAGAAAGAGACCCAGTACTTC.

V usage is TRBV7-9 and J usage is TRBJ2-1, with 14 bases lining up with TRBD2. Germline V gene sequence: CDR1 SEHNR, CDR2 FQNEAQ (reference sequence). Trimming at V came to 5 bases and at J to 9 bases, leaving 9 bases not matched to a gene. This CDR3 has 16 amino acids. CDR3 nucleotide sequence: TGTGCCAGCAGCGAAATGACTAGCGGGAGGGCCTTTGAGCAGTTCTTC. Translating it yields CASSEMTSGRAFEQFF.

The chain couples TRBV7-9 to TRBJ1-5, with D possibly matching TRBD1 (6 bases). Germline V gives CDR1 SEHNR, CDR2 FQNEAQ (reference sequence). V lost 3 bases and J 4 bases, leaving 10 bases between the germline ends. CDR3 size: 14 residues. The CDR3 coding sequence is TGTGCCAGCAGCTTCGGGACAAATAATCAGCCCCAGCATTTT. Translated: CASSFGTNNQPQHF.

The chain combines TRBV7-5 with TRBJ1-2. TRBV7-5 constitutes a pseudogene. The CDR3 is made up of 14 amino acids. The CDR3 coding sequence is TGTGCCAGAAGCTTGATGTCGGGGGGCAGTGGCTACACCTTC. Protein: CARSLMSGGSGYTF.